The sequence of this TCR beta chain was determined in a study of blood T cell repertoires in COVID-19. As for the study in general: PBMCs, B-cell-depleted T cells, or T cells provided the cDNA or gDNA that made up the material.

Per the authors' pipeline: Estimation of nucleated cell counts relied on the amplification of reference gene primers. Some clones are missing from TCRdb's copy, which holds only in-frame ones; the method was immunoSEQ multiplex PCR. Clonal size and the V and J genes are those of that table, whereas D and trimming came from the DNA. There are about 190,000 clones in the sample; roughly 88% occur only once, and 5.5% to 7% lies in the top ten. The receptor comes from a woman in her 40s who had recovered from COVID-19. What was sequenced was peripheral blood.

CDR3 sequence: CASTGTGQTGELFF. CDR3 nucleotide sequence: TGTGCCAGCACGGGGACAGGACAGACCGGGGAGCTGTTTTTT. The chain joins TRBV19 to TRBJ2-2; TRBD1 agrees at 8 bases. Germline CDR1 reads LNHDA; CDR2 reads SQIVND (reference sequence). The CDR3 covers 14 residues. Trimming took 9 bases from V and 5 from J; bases not matched to a gene: 8.